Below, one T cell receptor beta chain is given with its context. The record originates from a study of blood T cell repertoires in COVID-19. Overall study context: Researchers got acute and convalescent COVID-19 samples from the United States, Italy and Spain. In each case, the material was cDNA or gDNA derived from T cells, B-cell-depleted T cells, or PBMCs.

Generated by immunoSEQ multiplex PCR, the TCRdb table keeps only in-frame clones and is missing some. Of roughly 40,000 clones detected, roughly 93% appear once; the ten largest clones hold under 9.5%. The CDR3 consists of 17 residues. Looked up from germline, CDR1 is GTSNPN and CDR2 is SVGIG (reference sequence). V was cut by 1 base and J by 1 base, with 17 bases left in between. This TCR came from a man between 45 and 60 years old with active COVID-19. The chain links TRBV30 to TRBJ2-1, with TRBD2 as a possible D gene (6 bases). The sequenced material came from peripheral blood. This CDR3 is CAWSGGRDPVSYNEQFF. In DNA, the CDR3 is TGTGCCTGGAGTGGAGGGCGGGACCCGGTATCCTACAATGAGCAGTTCTTC.